The 4 T cell receptor beta chains below all came from one sample that was sequenced in a study of blood T cell repertoires in COVID-19. Profiling relied on immunoSEQ multiplex PCR, and the TCRdb table lists in-frame clones only, not all of them. In the table there are under 300,000 clones, around 84% of which are singletons. The material sequenced was peripheral blood. The receptors were gathered from a woman in her 70s with active or convalescent COVID-19.

This clone appeared a few times. V usage is TRBV11-3 and J usage is TRBJ2-5; 11 bases are shared with TRBD1. Germline CDR1 and CDR2: SGHNT and YENEEA. This CDR3 has 17 amino acids. V lost 5 bases to trimming and J lost 4 bases; unmatched junction nucleotides: 12. CDR3 sequence reads: CASSLGVGTGGGETQYF. In nucleotides, the CDR3 is TGTGCCAGCAGCCTCGGGGTGGGGACAGGGGGAGGAGAGACCCAGTACTTC.

The chain couples TRBV7-2 to TRBJ2-5; 7 nucleotides line up with TRBD2. V lost 1 base and J lost 0; bases outside the gene matches: 2. This CDR3 contains 15 residues. The germline V gene has CDR1 SGHTA and CDR2 FQGNSA. The CDR3 here is CASSLGGGHQETQYF. In nucleotides, the CDR3 is TGTGCCAGCAGCTTAGGGGGGGGTCACCAAGAGACCCAGTACTTC.

This chain uses TRBV6-5 with TRBJ2-5; the D gene is possibly TRBD1 (6 bases). Trimming removed 7 bases at V and 4 bases at J, with 19 bases between. This CDR3 has 15 residues. Germline V gene lookup returns CDR1 MNHEY and CDR2 SVGAGI. CDR3 loop: CASNLYWTEGETQYF. The CDR3 DNA reads as TGTGCCAGCAACCTTTATTGGACAGAAGGAGAGACCCAGTACTTC.

The genes are TRBV11-2 and TRBJ2-1, with 8 bases aligning to TRBD2. J lost 4 bases, V lost 1 base, and 12 bases had no gene match. The CDR3 runs 18 residues. Germline assignment: CDR1 SGHAT and CDR2 FQNNGV. The CDR3: CASSLGPPGSGAYNEQFF. The CDR3 DNA follows: TGTGCCAGCAGCTTAGGGCCCCCGGGTAGCGGGGCGTACAATGAGCAGTTCTTC.